A single sample is the source of the 23 T cell receptor beta chains below, sequenced in a study of CD8 T cells in Susac syndrome. Random hexamers primed reverse transcription of about 0.5 to 1 ug RNA. TCRdb re-called the immunoSEQ multiplex PCR reads through MiXCR, storing one row per CDR3 protein. This sample carries more than 110,000 distinct CDR3 sequences, approximately 93% of them seen once, and the ten largest clones take around 0.29%. Sequencing was performed on CD8+ T cells from PBMCs. The origin of the receptors is a human donor in good health.

The V gene is TRBV20-1, the J gene TRBJ2-7; D unresolved. CDR3 length: 12 amino acids. Germline-derived CDR1 and CDR2 are DFQATT and SNEGSKA (reference sequence). Trimming cost V 3 bases and J 0 bases, with 6 bases left between them. CDR3 region: CSARILSYEQYF. CDR3 bases: TGCAGTGCTAGGATCCTCTCCTACGAGCAGTACTTC.

The chain couples TRBV7-2 to TRBJ2-3; D is perhaps TRBD1 (6 bases). Trimming left V 4 bases short and J 2 bases short, with 10 bases between. This CDR3 contains 14 residues. The germline CDR1 and CDR2 sequences are SGHTA and FQGNSA. Here the CDR3 reads CASSYTGPTDTQYF. The CDR3 nucleotides read TGTGCCAGCAGCTATACAGGGCCCACAGATACGCAGTATTTT.

The gene calls are TRBV9 and TRBJ2-1; 7 bases map to TRBD2. CDR3 size: 14 residues. In germline, CDR1 is SGDLS, CDR2 YYNGEE. Trimming removed 5 bases from V and 0 bases from J; junction bases left unmatched: 2. The DNA for the CDR3 is TGTGCCAGCAGTCCTAGCGGCTCCTACAATGAGCAGTTCTTC. Its protein product is CASSPSGSYNEQFF.

The chain links TRBV29-1 to TRBJ2-7; 10 bases match TRBD2. The germline V gene encodes CDR1 SQVTM and CDR2 ANQGSEA. The CDR3 extends over 15 amino acids. V shed 1 base and J 3 bases; nucleotides not matched to a gene: 6. This CDR3 is CSVEVPAGGGYEQYF. The CDR3 DNA is TGCAGCGTTGAAGTTCCAGCGGGAGGGGGCTACGAGCAGTACTTC.

V usage is TRBV7-8 and J usage is TRBJ2-5, with D perhaps matching TRBD1 (6 bases). Per germline, CDR1 SGHVS and CDR2 FQNEAQ. Between the trimmed V and J ends, which lost 2 bases and 5 bases, there was a span of 12 bases. The CDR3 length is 14 residues. CDR3 region: CASSLSGTYETQYF. The CDR3, as DNA: TGTGCCAGCAGCTTATCCGGGACATATGAGACCCAGTACTTC.

CDR3 sequence (DNA): TGTGCCAGTAGTATAGGATGGGATGAGCAGTTCTTC. Amino acid sequence: CASSIGWDEQFF. J is TRBJ2-1 and V is TRBV19; D remains unclear. V shed 1 base and J shed 8 bases, with 6 bases lying between them. The CDR3 is 12 residues long. Germline V gene lookup returns CDR1 LNHDA and CDR2 SQIVND (reference sequence).

The chain employs TRBV5-6 and TRBJ2-7; possible D gene TRBD1, 5 bases. Germline values: CDR1 SGHDT, CDR2 YYEEEE. V was cut by 2 bases and J by 5 bases, with 11 bases left in between. This CDR3 is 13 amino acids long. The CDR3 coding sequence is TGTGCCAGCAGCTTCAGGGTACGACACGAGCAGTACTTC. Its translation: CASSFRVRHEQYF.

The V and J genes are TRBV19 and TRBJ2-1; TRBD2 matches at 11 bases. V was pared by 7 bases and J by 6 bases, with 8 bases of the junction left unmatched. In germline, CDR1 is LNHDA, CDR2 SQIVND (reference sequence). This CDR3 spans 15 amino acids. In nucleotides, the CDR3 is TGTGCCAGTAACCCGACTAGCGGGACGGGCAATGAGCAGTTCTTC. Translating gives CASNPTSGTGNEQFF.

The chain uses TRBV7-9 and TRBJ2-7; either TRBD1 or TRBD2 may supply D (7 bases each). In germline, CDR1 is SEHNR, CDR2 FQNEAQ (reference sequence). This CDR3 comprises 15 residues. Trimming removed 6 bases at V and 4 bases at J, with 19 bases between. In DNA form, the CDR3 reads TGTGCCAGCAGGGGAGGGGGCGATGGGCTGTACGAGCAGTACTTC. This codes for CASRGGGDGLYEQYF.

The chain employs TRBV4-3 and TRBJ2-7; no reliable D call. With 1 base removed from V and 4 bases from J, the gap between germline ends came to 8 bases. The germline V gene has CDR1 LGHNA and CDR2 YSLEER. The CDR3 runs to 13 residues. Written as DNA, the CDR3 is TGCGCCAGCAGCCAAGGAATAGCTTACGAGCAGTACTTC. Its translation is CASSQGIAYEQYF.

Remarks on this clonotype: Mismatch with germline at one junction end may stem from a read error. This chain connects TRBV29-1 to TRBJ1-4; no clear D gene. CDR1 is SQVTM and CDR2 is ANQGSEA in the germline V gene. CDR3 size: 10 residues. CDR3 nucleotide sequence: TGCAGCGTTCAAGATGAAAAACTGTTTTTT. The encoded protein is CSVQDEKLFF. Full variable domain (rest looked up from reference TRBV29-1 and TRBJ1-4): SAVISQKPSRDICQRGTSLTIQCQVDSQVTMMFWYRQQPGQSLTLIATANQGSEATYESGFVIDKFPISRPNLTFSTLTVSNMSPEDSSIYLCSVQDEKLFFGSGTQLSVL.

J is TRBJ1-2 and V is TRBV29-1; no clear D. Trimming took off 2 bases at V and 4 bases at J, with 11 bases between the two ends. The CDR3 is 13 amino acids. The germline V gene encodes CDR1 SQVTM and CDR2 ANQGSEA. CDR3 residues: CSVESWSGYGYTF. The CDR3, as DNA: TGCAGCGTTGAATCTTGGTCGGGCTATGGCTACACCTTC.

This clonotype was seen once. This chain joins TRBV15 and TRBJ2-2, with 7 bases aligning to TRBD1. Germline V lookup: CDR1 LNHNV, CDR2 YYDKDF (reference sequence). This CDR3 contains 18 residues. The J segment lost 5 bases and the V segment lost 0 bases, leaving 12 bases of the junction unmatched. The CDR3 sequence is CATSRDTRGLADTGELFF. The CDR3 DNA is TGTGCCACCAGCAGAGATACAAGGGGGCTCGCGGATACCGGGGAGCTGTTTTTT.

The V gene is TRBV25-1, the J gene TRBJ2-1; TRBD2 matches 8 bases. The CDR3 has 13 residues. With 6 bases clipped from V and 4 bases from J, the junction kept 2 bases outside the gene matches. Germline loops: CDR1 MGHDK, CDR2 SYGVNS. This CDR3 reads CASRLAEYNEQFF. In DNA, the CDR3 is TGTGCCAGCAGACTAGCGGAGTACAATGAGCAGTTCTTC.

The genes are TRBV27 and TRBJ1-2; D remains unclear. CDR3 length equals 13 residues. Between the trimmed V and J ends, which lost 3 bases and 4 bases, there was a span of 9 bases. CDR1 and CDR2 from the germline V gene are MNHEY and SMNVEV (reference sequence). The CDR3 is CASSFGRGYGYTF. CDR3 DNA sequence: TGTGCCAGCAGTTTTGGCCGGGGCTATGGCTACACCTTC.

V and J are TRBV27 and TRBJ2-3, with 8 bases aligning to TRBD2. The CDR3 has 16 residues. Germline CDR1 and CDR2: MNHEY and SMNVEV (reference sequence). Losses at the gene ends were 7 bases for V and 2 bases for J; bases not matched to a gene: 11. As DNA, the CDR3 is TGTGCCAGCACCCCTGAGCGGGAGCTTGTCACAGATACGCAGTATTTT. Its translation: CASTPERELVTDTQYF.

This clonotype is a singleton in its sample. V gene TRBV29-1 combines with J gene TRBJ2-1; perhaps D is TRBD1 or TRBD2 (5 bases each). The V gene's germline CDR1 is SQVTM and CDR2 ANQGSEA. This CDR3 contains 15 residues. V lost 2 bases, J lost 7 bases, and 18 bases lay in between. As DNA, the CDR3 is TGCAGCGTTGAACCCACGGGGCGCCCCACTAATGAGCAGTTCTTC. This sequence encodes CSVEPTGRPTNEQFF.

The chain has TRBV29-1 and TRBJ1-3, with a possible D match to TRBD1 (5 bases). Per the germline V gene, CDR1 is SQVTM and CDR2 is ANQGSEA. Trimming cost V 0 bases and J 4 bases, with 25 bases left between them. The CDR3 runs to 19 residues. The CDR3 protein is CSVEDGIRKGTLIGNTIYF. DNA of the CDR3: TGCAGCGTTGAAGATGGTATTCGCAAAGGGACCCTGATAGGAAACACCATATATTTT.

The gene calls are TRBV29-1 and TRBJ2-7, with D possibly matching TRBD2 (6 bases). The V gene's germline CDR1 is SQVTM and CDR2 ANQGSEA. The CDR3 contains 14 residues. V dropped 6 bases and J dropped 3 bases, with 18 bases sitting between them. The CDR3 sequence is CSVNTGLGVYEQYF. The DNA for the CDR3 is TGCAGCGTGAACACGGGACTGGGCGTCTACGAGCAGTACTTC.

The chain is built from TRBV29-1 and TRBJ2-7; D may correspond to TRBD1 or TRBD2 (5 bases each). The germline V gene has CDR1 SQVTM and CDR2 ANQGSEA. V lost 5 bases, J lost 6 bases, and 17 bases lay in between. The CDR3 extends over 13 amino acids. The DNA for the CDR3 is TGCAGCGTTCTTAGGGGAGCTGAGGCCGAGCAGTACTTC. Amino acids: CSVLRGAEAEQYF.

The chain combines TRBV29-1 with TRBJ2-1; D call uncertain. The V gene's germline CDR1 is SQVTM and CDR2 ANQGSEA. Trimming shortened V by 1 base and J by 4 bases, and 8 bases separated the two germline ends. This CDR3 contains 13 residues. CDR3 DNA sequence: TGCAGCGTTGAAGGAGGCAAATACAATGAGCAGTTCTTC. Its translation: CSVEGGKYNEQFF.

J is TRBJ2-6 and V is TRBV6-1; a possible D gene is TRBD1 (6 bases). The CDR3 runs to 16 residues. Germline V CDR1 and CDR2: MNHNS, SASEGT. Trimming shortened V by 8 bases and J by 4 bases, and 18 bases separated the two germline ends. The CDR3 DNA reads TGTGCCAGCTACAAACCTACAGGGACAGGGGCCAACGTCCTGACTTTC. As protein: CASYKPTGTGANVLTF.

The gene calls are TRBV6-5 and TRBJ2-3; no firm D call. The V and J ends lost 0 bases and 5 bases respectively, with 6 bases between them. The CDR3 sequence is 13 residues long. Germline V gene sequence: CDR1 MNHEY, CDR2 SVGAGI. The CDR3 region has the DNA TGTGCCAGCAGTTACTCCAATAGAGATACGCAGTATTTT. Translating it yields CASSYSNRDTQYF.